These T cell receptor beta chains were read from a single sample in a study of blood T cell repertoires in COVID-19. TCRdb's table, derived via immunoSEQ multiplex PCR, lists solely in-frame clones and lacks some. Of 150,000 to 200,000 clones in the sample, around 77% are singletons; the top ten hold 2.8%. The sample was peripheral blood. These receptors were collected from a man aged 65 to 79 with acute or convalescent COVID-19. CDR3s include the opening cysteine and the closing phenylalanine or tryptophan. Each record gives: CDR3 protein, J gene, V gene.

CASIPPGQGLNQPQHF,TRBJ1-5,TRBV19
CASRAFSGGGNEKLFF,TRBJ1-4,TRBV5-1
CASSQDKAHQPQHF,TRBJ1-5,TRBV18
CASSYRTSGRNNEQFF,TRBJ2-1,TRBV5-6
CASSTQWGDRPEQYF,TRBJ2-7,TRBV19
CASSHAAGPYEQYF,TRBJ2-7,TRBV11-2
CASSLVASEQYF,TRBJ2-7,TRBV11-3
CASSGDRGTDTQYF,TRBJ2-3,TRBV5-1
CASSETGGKDGYTF,TRBJ1-2,TRBV25-1
CAIKREADTQYF,TRBJ2-3,TRBV10-3
CASRAGTLSGNTIYF,TRBJ1-3,TRBV19
CASSLEGQNYEQYF,TRBJ2-7,TRBV5-1
CASSESWTGEGYTF,TRBJ1-2,TRBV2
CASSFPGQGDYGYTF,TRBJ1-2,TRBV28
CASSTRTVGLSTNEKLFF,TRBJ1-4,TRBV19
CASRGTGFGQPQHF,TRBJ1-5,TRBV2
CASSPRLAGGSGTGELFF,TRBJ2-2,TRBV14
CASSRGLAGNTDTQYF,TRBJ2-3,TRBV6-2/TRBV6-3
CASSYDSYSYNEQFF,TRBJ2-1,TRBV11-1
CAVERQFYGYTF,TRBJ1-2,TRBV6-5
CASSSGSSYNSPLHF,TRBJ1-6,TRBV6-5
CASSQDQGAELFF,TRBJ2-2,TRBV4-2
CASSQFRDRGSYEQYF,TRBJ2-7,TRBV5-8
CASSSRPTSGVGETQYF,TRBJ2-5,TRBV6-2/TRBV6-3
CASSLRTGSYEQYF,TRBJ2-7,TRBV27
CASSQGGQGGGYTF,TRBJ1-2,TRBV6-6
CASRIAGGYNEQFF,TRBJ2-1,TRBV6-5
CASSLGENTEAFF,TRBJ1-1,TRBV11-2
CASSSGPGGTEAFF,TRBJ1-1,TRBV7-2
CASSYAENTEAFF,TRBJ1-1,TRBV6-5
CASSVSSSTDGNTIYF,TRBJ1-3,TRBV9
CASSYSEDRGLKGYTF,TRBJ1-2,TRBV6-6
CASSAGNGNEQFF,TRBJ2-1,TRBV5-4
CAISDRVGNQPQHF,TRBJ1-5,TRBV10-3
CASKQGLDSPLHF,TRBJ1-6,TRBV6-5
CASSPAGGPVF,TRBJ2-1,TRBV5-8
CATSRSGRDYEQYF,TRBJ2-7,TRBV15
CASRPSTGGIDSPLHF,TRBJ1-6,TRBV19
CASMQTGGHGYTF,TRBJ1-2,TRBV3-1/TRBV3-2
CASIGDQPQHF,TRBJ1-5,TRBV27
CASSPGRGGSSYEQYF,TRBJ2-7,TRBV21-1
CASTTGGGGHTEAFF,TRBJ1-1,TRBV28
CASSTPSPEAFF,TRBJ1-1,TRBV12-3/TRBV12-4
CASSSTANRGTDTQYF,TRBJ2-3,TRBV13
CASSLDGTSEFTTDTQYF,TRBJ2-3,TRBV7-2
CASSKVSVAGRLTDTQYF,TRBJ2-3,TRBV19
CASSPGVRTEAFF,TRBJ1-1,TRBV14
CASSQAVGGNSPLHF,TRBJ1-6,TRBV4-3
CASSRTTINEQFF,TRBJ2-1,TRBV18
CASSPGTGVSFEQYF,TRBJ2-7,TRBV27
CASSLVGQGVGETQYF,TRBJ2-5,TRBV13